These T cell receptor beta chains were read from a single sample in a study of response to subunit inactivated influenza vaccine. TCRdb itself ran the RT-PCR reads through MiXCR, one entry per CDR3 protein. Of 700,000 to 900,000 distinct CDR3 sequences listed, 21% are singletons. The specimen was PBMCs from blood, collected roughly 5 days after vaccination. Receptors originate from a man aged 45 to 65 who received an inactivated influenza vaccine. The CDR3 runs from the conserved cysteine through the conserved F or W. Each record gives: V gene, J gene, clone size, D gene, CDR3 protein, CDR3 DNA. D genes are given only for firm matches. Clone sizes are given selectively: once, few, many, or a class where the clone is expanded.

V: TRBV5-1; J: TRBJ2-7; size: .; D: .; CDR3: CASSGKAQNAYEQYF; DNA: TGCGCCAGCAGCGGTAAGGCCCAAAACGCCTACGAGCAGTACTTC
V: TRBV12-3/TRBV12-4; J: TRBJ1-2; size: .; D: .; CDR3: CASSLTLAGTGGYTF; DNA: TGTGCCAGCAGTTTAACCCTTGCAGGGACGGGTGGCTACACCTTC
V: TRBV9; J: TRBJ1-3; size: .; D: .; CDR3: CASSAATGPGNTIYF; DNA: TGTGCCAGCAGCGCGGCAACAGGGCCTGGAAACACCATATATTTT
V: TRBV29-1; J: TRBJ2-3; size: few; D: .; CDR3: CSADITSTDTQYF; DNA: TGCAGCGCCGACATTACTAGCACAGATACGCAGTATTTT
V: TRBV28; J: TRBJ2-7; size: few; D: TRBD1; CDR3: CASIPGQPSYEQYF; DNA: TGTGCCAGCATACCGGGACAGCCTTCCTACGAGCAGTACTTC
V: TRBV29-1; J: TRBJ1-1; size: once; D: TRBD1; CDR3: CSVEVMVGQDENTEAFF; DNA: TGCAGCGTTGAAGTGATGGTCGGACAGGACGAGAACACTGAAGCTTTCTTT
V: TRBV20-1; J: TRBJ1-5; size: few; D: .; CDR3: CSAIRERNQPQHF; DNA: TGCAGTGCTATCAGGGAGCGCAATCAGCCCCAGCATTTT
V: TRBV24-1; J: TRBJ2-5; size: .; D: TRBD1; CDR3: CATSEARGRRETQYF; DNA: TGTGCCACCAGTGAGGCAAGGGGGCGCCGGGAGACCCAGTACTTC
V: TRBV20-1; J: TRBJ2-1; size: few; D: TRBD2; CDR3: CSASVSGSSYNEQFF; DNA: TGCAGTGCTAGTGTAAGCGGGAGCTCCTACAATGAGCAGTTCTTC
V: TRBV2; J: TRBJ1-5; size: few; D: .; CDR3: CASSSGTLSHSNQPQHF; DNA: TGTGCCAGCAGCTCCGGGACGTTAAGTCATAGCAATCAGCCCCAGCATTTT
V: TRBV20-1; J: TRBJ2-5; size: few; D: .; CDR3: CSARDHAGGSAQYF; DNA: TGCAGTGCTAGAGATCACGCAGGGGGGTCGGCCCAGTACTTC
V: TRBV11-2; J: TRBJ2-7; size: .; D: TRBD2; CDR3: CASSLSRTSGWSSYEQYF; DNA: TGTGCCAGCAGCTTAAGTAGGACTAGCGGGTGGAGCTCCTACGAGCAGTACTTC
V: TRBV4-1; J: TRBJ2-1; size: few; D: .; CDR3: CASSQGGAWDEQFF; DNA: TGCGCCAGCAGCCAAGGGGGGGCGTGGGACGAGCAGTTCTTC
V: TRBV29-1; J: TRBJ2-1; size: few; D: .; CDR3: CSVDGRNLYNEQFF; DNA: TGCAGCGTGGATGGACGGAACCTATACAATGAGCAGTTCTTC
V: TRBV18; J: TRBJ1-5; size: few; D: TRBD1; CDR3: CASSPSGGLSNQPQHF; DNA: TGTGCCAGCTCACCTTCAGGGGGGCTTAGCAATCAGCCCCAGCATTTT
V: TRBV6-1; J: TRBJ2-7; size: many; D: .; CDR3: CASSRQSTNEQYF; DNA: TGTGCCAGCAGTCGACAGAGTACTAACGAGCAGTACTTC
V: TRBV7-2; J: TRBJ2-1; size: .; D: TRBD2; CDR3: CASSFGTSGAYNEQFF; DNA: TGTGCCAGCAGCTTTGGGACTAGCGGGGCCTACAATGAGCAGTTCTTC
V: TRBV24-1; J: TRBJ1-2; size: few; D: TRBD1; CDR3: CATSDSPTGTNGYTF; DNA: TGTGCCACCAGTGATTCCCCGACAGGGACGAATGGCTACACCTTC
V: TRBV28; J: TRBJ1-1; size: .; D: TRBD1; CDR3: CASSLPRDRGQGRGTFF; DNA: TGTGCCAGCAGTTTACCCCGGGACAGGGGGCAGGGAAGGGGAACTTTCTTT
V: TRBV18; J: TRBJ1-4; size: .; D: .; CDR3: CASSISTNEKLFF; DNA: TGTGCCAGCTCGATCAGCACTAATGAAAAACTGTTTTTT
V: TRBV28; J: TRBJ2-3; size: .; D: TRBD2; CDR3: CASSFLLAGGPGTPTDTQYF; DNA: TGTGCCAGCAGTTTTCTGCTAGCGGGAGGGCCGGGTACCCCCACAGATACGCAGTATTTT
V: TRBV6-5; J: TRBJ1-1; size: .; D: TRBD1; CDR3: CASSYTTGVGEAFF; DNA: TGTGCCAGCAGTTACACGACAGGGGTGGGTGAAGCTTTCTTT
V: TRBV10-2; J: TRBJ2-7; size: .; D: .; CDR3: CASSGTEAYEQYF; DNA: TGCGCCAGCAGTGGTACAGAAGCCTACGAGCAGTACTTC